One and the same sample provided the 27 T cell receptor beta chains below, sequenced in a study of control samples from healthy donors and cancer patients. Repertoires were generated with immunoSEQ multiplex PCR, while TCRdb's copy carries only in-frame clones and drops some. Here the sample spans some 150,000 clones, 85% to 95% being singletons. The specimen was blood. The receptors derive from a man aged 40-49 years in good health.

The rearrangement uses TRBV27 and TRBJ2-7; D may be TRBD2 (5 bases). Germline-derived CDR1 and CDR2 are MNHEY and SMNVEV (reference sequence). V lost 0 bases, J lost 0 bases, and 6 bases lay in between. This CDR3 has 14 residues. CDR3 protein: CASSLSAGSYEQYF. The DNA for the CDR3 is TGTGCCAGCAGTTTATCGGCGGGCTCCTACGAGCAGTACTTC.

This clone appeared a single time. The chain links TRBV4-3 to TRBJ2-1; 10 bases line up with TRBD1. V gave up 0 bases and J gave up 4 bases; unmatched junction bases: 15. This CDR3 has 20 amino acids. Germline assignment: CDR1 LGHNA and CDR2 YSLEER. The CDR3 DNA is TGCGCCAGCAGCCAAGAATGGGCCGACAGGGGGCTTGGATTTTACAATGAGCAGTTCTTC. Protein sequence: CASSQEWADRGLGFYNEQFF.

The V gene is TRBV4-2, the J gene TRBJ1-1; D is perhaps TRBD1 (5 bases). Deletions cut 5 bases from V and 3 bases from J, with 13 bases between. Germline V CDR1 and CDR2: LGHNA, YNFKEQ. This CDR3 spans 14 amino acids. The CDR3, as DNA: TGTGCCAGCAGCATTCGGGACGGCTACACTGAAGCTTTCTTT. Its protein product is CASSIRDGYTEAFF.

The V call is TRBV28, the J call TRBJ2-5; the match to TRBD1 covers 12 bases. The V and J ends lost 5 bases and 6 bases, in that order; junction bases with no gene match: 4. The CDR3 spans 14 residues. Germline V gives CDR1 MDHEN, CDR2 SYDVKM. In nucleotides, the CDR3 is TGTGCCAGCAGTAAGGGACAGGGGGCGAAGACCCAGTACTTC. It encodes CASSKGQGAKTQYF.

The V gene is TRBV4-1, the J gene TRBJ2-4, with 8 bases that match TRBD2. The CDR3 contains 15 residues. V lost 4 bases and J lost 5; bases outside the gene matches: 7. CDR1 MGHRA and CDR2 YSYEKL come from the germline V gene. This CDR3 reads CASSPVVAGQNIQYF. The CDR3 nucleotides read TGCGCCAGCAGCCCCGTGGTAGCGGGACAAAACATTCAGTACTTC.

This clone has just one count. The chain uses TRBV7-2 and TRBJ1-6; D possibly corresponds to TRBD1 (6 bases). The V end was cut by 2 bases, the J end by 9 bases, with 11 bases between. The CDR3 loop spans 14 amino acids. CDR1 and CDR2 from the germline V gene are SGHTA and FQGNSA. CDR3 in amino acids: CASSLQGPASPLHF. In DNA, the CDR3 is TGTGCCAGCAGCTTACAGGGGCCGGCTTCACCCCTCCACTTT.

This rearrangement joins TRBV7-9 to TRBJ1-1, with TRBD1 as a possible D gene (6 bases). The CDR3 is 14 amino acids. Germline CDR1 is SEHNR and CDR2 is FQNEAQ (reference sequence). Between the trimmed V and J ends, which lost 5 bases and 6 bases, there was a span of 16 bases. CDR3 sequence: CASSRVQGSAEAFF. The CDR3, as DNA: TGTGCCAGCAGCCGAGTACAGGGTAGCGCTGAAGCTTTCTTT.

This chain connects TRBV25-1 to TRBJ2-1; no firm D call. The germline V gene has CDR1 MGHDK and CDR2 SYGVNS. The CDR3 covers 15 residues. Trimming pared 4 bases from V and 2 bases from J, leaving 12 bases between. CDR3 sequence reads: CASSVPLAAYNEQFF. In DNA form, the CDR3 reads TGTGCCAGCAGTGTTCCCCTCGCGGCCTACAATGAGCAGTTCTTC.

This clone has a single count. The V gene is TRBV18, the J gene TRBJ2-5, with TRBD2 as a possible D gene (5 bases). The germline V gene has CDR1 KGHSH and CDR2 LQKENI. The CDR3 length is 15 residues. V lost 2 bases and J 2 bases, leaving 12 bases between the germline ends. In DNA form, the CDR3 reads TGTGCCAGCTCACCAACACGGACTGGACAAGAGACCCAGTACTTC. This encodes CASSPTRTGQETQYF.

The chain carries TRBV7-3 and TRBJ1-1, with D unresolved. Germline values: CDR1 SGHTA, CDR2 FQGTGA. There are 15 residues in the CDR3. Trimming took off 1 base at V and 0 bases at J, with 9 bases between the two ends. In nucleotides, the CDR3 is TGTGCCAGCAGCTTAAATAACGCCTTGAACACTGAAGCTTTCTTT. Translation: CASSLNNALNTEAFF.

This clone was recorded only once. V is TRBV7-2 and J is TRBJ1-4; D might be TRBD1 (5 bases). Germline CDR1 SGHTA, CDR2 FQGNSA. The CDR3 runs to 13 residues. Trimming cost V 6 bases and J 12 bases, with 17 bases left between them. The chain's CDR3 is CASSPLWGTELFF. The DNA of the CDR3 is TGTGCCAGCAGTCCTTTATGGGGGACGGAACTGTTTTTT.

This rearrangement joins TRBV10-3 to TRBJ2-5; TRBD2 aligns across 7 bases. The CDR3 consists of 12 residues. The germline CDR1 and CDR2 sequences are ENHRY and SYGVKD. Trimming cost V 10 bases and J 5 bases; bases outside gene matches: 7. CDR3 nucleotides: TGTGCCACAGGGAGGGATCGCGAGACCCAGTACTTC. Protein product: CATGRDRETQYF.

This clone was detected a few times. V usage is TRBV6-1 and J usage is TRBJ1-6; 7 bases line up with TRBD1. CDR3 length: 15 residues. The J segment lost 9 bases and the V segment lost 2 bases, leaving 7 bases of the junction unmatched. CDR1 and CDR2 from the germline V gene are MNHNS and SASEGT. The CDR3 is CASSELAGGGSPLHF. The CDR3 coding sequence is TGTGCCAGCAGTGAATTGGCAGGGGGAGGTTCACCCCTCCACTTT.

This chain links TRBV29-1 with TRBJ2-7, with 11 nucleotides matching TRBD2. Losses at the gene ends were 3 bases for V and 4 bases for J; bases not matched to a gene: 5. Germline V CDR1 and CDR2: SQVTM, ANQGSEA. The CDR3 length is 14 residues. The CDR3: CSVEASGGPYEQYF. As DNA, the CDR3 is TGCAGCGTTGAGGCTAGCGGGGGGCCGTACGAGCAGTACTTC.

This chain joins TRBV19 and TRBJ1-1; weak D call: TRBD1 (5 bases). The CDR3 loop spans 14 amino acids. The germline V gene has CDR1 LNHDA and CDR2 SQIVND (reference sequence). V shed 5 bases and J shed 1 base, with 11 bases lying between them. The CDR3 DNA reads as TGTGCCAGTAGTTGGGGGGGGACGAACACTGAAGCTTTCTTT. Its translation: CASSWGGTNTEAFF.

The V call is TRBV5-1, the J call TRBJ2-7; possibly TRBD1 for D (6 bases). The CDR3 is 13 amino acids. The V end lost 3 bases, the J end lost 2 bases, and 9 bases lay between the germline ends. Germline V gene lookup returns CDR1 SGHRS and CDR2 YFSETQ. CDR3 bases: TGCGCCAGCAGCTCCGGGACACCCTACGAGCAGTACTTC. Its translation: CASSSGTPYEQYF.

The chain joins TRBV6-2 or TRBV6-3 to TRBJ1-1; D is perhaps TRBD1 (6 bases). CDR1 and CDR2 (germline): MNHEY, SVGEGT. Trimming took 3 bases from V and 1 from J, leaving 18 bases between them. The CDR3 consists of 17 residues. The CDR3 reads CASSYGGSGASNTEAFF. DNA for the CDR3: TGTGCCAGCAGTTATGGGGGTTCGGGGGCCTCGAACACTGAAGCTTTCTTT.

The V and J genes are TRBV30 and TRBJ2-1; 12 bases line up with TRBD1. V lost 2 bases, J lost 6 bases, and 2 bases stayed unmatched. The CDR3 contains 14 residues. Germline assignment: CDR1 GTSNPN and CDR2 SVGIG (reference sequence). The CDR3 protein is CAWSPGQGANEQFF. DNA for the CDR3: TGTGCCTGGAGTCCGGGACAGGGGGCCAATGAGCAGTTCTTC.

The J gene is TRBJ1-1, the V gene TRBV11-2; TRBD1 is a possible D gene (5 bases). There are 14 residues in the CDR3. The germline CDR1 and CDR2 sequences are SGHAT and FQNNGV. The germline V and J ends were trimmed by 4 bases and 1 base, with 10 bases remaining between them. In DNA form, the CDR3 reads TGTGCCAGCAGCTCAGGGCTGAGGAACACTGAAGCTTTCTTT. Protein: CASSSGLRNTEAFF.

The chain combines TRBV6-4 with TRBJ2-2, with D maybe TRBD2 (5 bases). CDR3 length equals 13 residues. Trimming took 5 bases from V and 1 from J, leaving 5 bases between them. Germline values: CDR1 MRHNA, CDR2 SNTAGT. CDR3 bases: TGTGCCAGCAGTAGCGGGAACACCGGGGAGCTGTTTTTT. Translated, it gives CASSSGNTGELFF.

This sequence joins TRBV28 and TRBJ2-7; D perhaps matches TRBD2 (6 bases). The CDR3 is 17 amino acids. The V and J ends lost 8 bases and 5 bases respectively, with 28 bases between them. Germline-derived CDR1 and CDR2 are MDHEN and SYDVKM. CDR3 DNA: TGTGCCAGCGGACTATTTCCGACTGATCGAGGGCGGGACGAGCAGTACTTC. Its protein is CASGLFPTDRGRDEQYF.

The chain has TRBV9 and TRBJ1-5; unclear D gene. V was pared by 0 bases and J by 1 base, with 8 bases between. Germline-derived CDR1 and CDR2 are SGDLS and YYNGEE. The CDR3 totals 15 residues. The DNA of the CDR3 is TGTGCCAGCAGCGTAGAAGGCTTGAGCAATCAGCCCCAGCATTTT. It is translated as CASSVEGLSNQPQHF.

The chain uses TRBV5-1 and TRBJ2-7, with a weak D call TRBD1 (5 bases). Trimming took off 0 bases at V and 7 bases at J, with 14 bases between the two ends. The CDR3 extends over 14 amino acids. Looked up from germline, CDR1 is SGHRS and CDR2 is YFSETQ. The CDR3 DNA is TGCGCCAGCAGCTTGGGTCAGGGATGGCAAGAGCAGTACTTC. The encoded protein is CASSLGQGWQEQYF.

The chain has TRBV11-2 and TRBJ1-1; D might be TRBD1 (5 bases). Deletions cut 1 base from V and 1 base from J, with 13 bases between. The CDR3 contains 16 residues. Germline-derived CDR1 and CDR2 are SGHAT and FQNNGV. CDR3 amino acids: CASSLAAIGENTEAFF. For the CDR3, the DNA is TGTGCCAGCAGCTTAGCGGCCATAGGGGAGAACACTGAAGCTTTCTTT.

This clone was observed a single time. CDR3 sequence reads: CASSAKLRTGSNEQFF. In DNA, the CDR3 is TGTGCCAGCAGCGCAAAGCTAAGGACAGGGTCAAATGAGCAGTTCTTC. This rearrangement joins TRBV5-6 to TRBJ2-1, with 8 bases aligning to TRBD1. Germline values: CDR1 SGHDT, CDR2 YYEEEE. With V trimmed by 4 bases and J by 7 bases, 13 bases remained unmatched. This CDR3 has 16 residues.

The CDR3 coding sequence is TGTGCCACCAGCAGCAAGTCCGGGGAGCTGTTTTTT. As protein: CATSSKSGELFF. The chain recombines TRBV15 with TRBJ2-2; D call uncertain. Trimming took 3 bases from V and 6 from J, leaving 5 bases between them. Germline loops: CDR1 LNHNV, CDR2 YYDKDF (reference sequence). CDR3 length equals 12 residues.

This clone was observed a few times. V gene TRBV29-1 combines with J gene TRBJ2-2; 13 bases are a match to TRBD2. Germline V CDR1 and CDR2: SQVTM, ANQGSEA. The CDR3 spans 15 residues. The V and J ends lost 6 bases and 7 bases, in that order; junction bases with no gene match: 8. The CDR3 spells CSVPGLAGDGGELFF. In DNA form, the CDR3 reads TGCAGCGTGCCCGGACTAGCGGGAGATGGCGGGGAGCTGTTTTTT.